These T cell receptor beta chains were read from a single sample in a study of CD8 T cells in Susac syndrome. TCRdb processed the immunoSEQ multiplex PCR reads anew with MiXCR; each CDR3 protein has one entry. This table has approximately 230,000 distinct CDR3 sequences, about 94% appearing once. Source material: CD4+ T cells from PBMCs. The source of these receptors is a human donor with multiple sclerosis. Each CDR3 is given with its conserved first and last residue. A D gene is named only where the DNA matches it firmly. A clone size is listed for some rows: how often the clone was seen (once, few, many), or a class if it is expanded.

v_call,d_call,j_call,clone_size,cdr3_nt,cdr3_aa
TRBV12-3/TRBV12-4,.,TRBJ1-2,.,TGTGCCAGCAGTTTAGCCCCCATGGCAGCTAACTATGGCTACACCTTC,CASSLAPMAANYGYTF
TRBV29-1,.,TRBJ2-3,.,TGCAGCGTTGAAGGAGCGAACACAGATACGCAGTATTTT,CSVEGANTDTQYF
TRBV20-1,TRBD1,TRBJ1-2,once,TGCAGTGCAAGACAGGGGGCTGCCTATGGCTACACCTTC,CSARQGAAYGYTF
TRBV7-8,.,TRBJ2-7,.,TGTGCCAGCAGCCCAATCATTTCAGGGTACGAGCAGTACTTC,CASSPIISGYEQYF
TRBV20-1,.,TRBJ1-4,.,TGCAGTGCTAGAGATTTGGGTCGGGAAAAACTGTTTTTT,CSARDLGREKLFF
TRBV3-1,.,TRBJ1-1,few,TGTGCCAGCAGCAGGACAGAGAACACTGAAGCTTTCTTT,CASSRTENTEAFF
TRBV7-2,.,TRBJ2-3,.,TGTGCCAGCAGCTTCCCGGGACATGCGCAGTATTTT,CASSFPGHAQYF
TRBV5-1,.,TRBJ2-5,few,TGCGCCAGCAGCTTGGAAGGCAGGGGCCAAGAGACCCAGTACTTC,CASSLEGRGQETQYF
TRBV20-1,.,TRBJ2-6,once,TGCAGTGCTAGTTCTGGGGCCAACGTCCTGACTTTC,CSASSGANVLTF
TRBV28,.,TRBJ1-3,.,TGTGCCAGCAGTTTATTGAACGTACAGGGAGCCACCATATATTTT,CASSLLNVQGATIYF
TRBV4-1,.,TRBJ2-2,.,TGCGCCAGCAGCCAAGACCCCGAGGGCGCGAACACCGGGGAGCTGTTTTTT,CASSQDPEGANTGELFF
TRBV7-2,TRBD1,TRBJ2-7,.,TGTGCCAGCAGCGCCCAAGGACAGGGCTACGAGCAGTACTTC,CASSAQGQGYEQYF
TRBV6-1,.,TRBJ1-5,few,TGTGCCAGCAGAGCCACAGGGAGCAATCAGCCCCAGCATTTT,CASRATGSNQPQHF
TRBV7-2,.,TRBJ2-3,.,TGTGCCAGCAGCTCTAGGGCCAGGGGAAGCACAGATACGCAGTATTTT,CASSSRARGSTDTQYF
TRBV6-6,.,TRBJ2-1,.,TGTGCCAGCAGTTCCACTAGGAGCGAGCAGTTCTTC,CASSSTRSEQFF
TRBV7-9,.,TRBJ1-2,.,TGTGCCAGCAGCGGGTGGGACGGCAACTATGGCTACACCTTC,CASSGWDGNYGYTF
TRBV14,TRBD1,TRBJ2-4,.,TGTGCCAGCAGCCGACAGGGGGCTGCCAAAAACATTCAGTACTTC,CASSRQGAAKNIQYF
TRBV11-2,.,TRBJ2-3,.,TGTGCCAGCAGCTCCCGAACCGGGGCGCTCACAGATACGCAGTATTTT,CASSSRTGALTDTQYF
TRBV10-2,TRBD1,TRBJ1-1,.,TGCGCCAGCATCCGTCAGGGGGCGGGCACTGAAGCTTTCTTT,CASIRQGAGTEAFF
TRBV3-1,.,TRBJ2-3,.,TGTGCCAGCAGCCAAGATTCGACGGGGATGACGCAGTATTTT,CASSQDSTGMTQYF
TRBV23-1,.,TRBJ2-7,.,TGCGCCAGCAGTCAATCTCTCGGGGATTCCTACGAGCAGTACTTC,CASSQSLGDSYEQYF
TRBV9,TRBD1,TRBJ1-2,.,TGTGCCAGCAGCGTAGGGGAAAGGACAGGGGACGGCTACACCTTC,CASSVGERTGDGYTF